Each of the 10 T cell receptor beta chains below was sequenced from the same sample in a study of T cell responses to AZD1222 COVID-19 vaccine (dated by TCRdb to the early 2020s). The sample's time point, from its label and the paper: baseline before first vaccination. Preparation of the library involved the immunoSEQ multiplex PCR assay. TCRdb carries this immuneACCESS record with in-frame sequences only. Its versions omit some clonotypes, under half of them owing to an unresolved V gene in the studies checked, with the rest unexplained. The sample contains over 25,000 clones, about 77% of them found a single time. The ten largest clones represent approximately 5% of the sample. The sequenced sample was peripheral blood, obtained on day 0 of AZD1222 vaccination. These receptors were obtained from an adult in good health.

The chain combines TRBV6-5 with TRBJ2-5, with TRBD2 matching 7 bases. The ends lost 0 bases at V and 9 bases at J; junction bases unmatched: 10. Germline assignment: CDR1 MNHEY and CDR2 SVGAGI. CDR3 size: 15 residues. CDR3 DNA: TGTGCCAGCAGTTACTCGGGCAGGGAGGGAGACCCCCAGTACTTC. Its translation: CASSYSGREGDPQYF.

The chain recombines TRBV6-5 with TRBJ1-4; a possible D gene is TRBD1 (5 bases). This CDR3 comprises 16 residues. With 0 bases removed from V and 4 bases from J, the gap between germline ends came to 12 bases. Germline-derived CDR1 and CDR2 are MNHEY and SVGAGI. The CDR3 loop reads CASSYSGRENNEKLFF. In DNA form, the CDR3 reads TGTGCCAGCAGTTACTCGGGCAGGGAAAATAATGAAAAACTGTTTTTT.

The chain links TRBV6-5 to TRBJ1-3; D is possibly TRBD1 (6 bases). Germline V gene lookup returns CDR1 MNHEY and CDR2 SVGAGI. The length of the CDR3 is 15 residues. Trimming removed 8 bases at V and 4 bases at J, with 18 bases between. CDR3 protein: CASSPRQAGGNTIYF. In DNA, the CDR3 is TGTGCCAGCTCTCCTCGACAGGCCGGCGGAAACACCATATATTTT.

The chain is built from TRBV11-2 and TRBJ2-7, with D perhaps being TRBD1 or TRBD2 (5 bases each). Trimming shortened V by 2 bases and J by 0 bases, and 20 bases separated the two germline ends. This CDR3 has 18 residues. CDR1 SGHAT and CDR2 FQNNGV come from the germline V gene. This CDR3 is CASSLSRDGRGSSYEQYV. The CDR3 coding sequence is TGTGCCAGCAGCTTATCGAGGGACGGCCGAGGAAGCTCCTACGAGCAGTACGTC.

There are a few counts of this clone. This sequence joins TRBV6-5 and TRBJ1-1; 7 bases are a match to TRBD1. Germline loops: CDR1 MNHEY, CDR2 SVGAGI. The CDR3 is made up of 13 amino acids. Germline trimming cut 3 bases from V and 4 bases from J; bases unmatched to any gene: 2. DNA of the CDR3: TGTGCCAGCAGTTATTGGGACAGCACTGAAGCTTTCTTT. It specifies CASSYWDSTEAFF.

This clone was observed a few times. The chain is built from TRBV18 and TRBJ1-1; a possible D gene is TRBD1 (5 bases). CDR3 size: 14 residues. Trimming pared 8 bases from V and 5 bases from J, leaving 18 bases between. Germline loops: CDR1 KGHSH, CDR2 LQKENI. Written as DNA, the CDR3 is TGTGCCAGCCGGCTGGAAGAATGGGGGACTGAAGCTTTCTTT. Protein sequence: CASRLEEWGTEAFF. Full variable domain (rest looked up from reference TRBV18 and TRBJ1-1): NAGVMQNPRHLVRRRGQEARLRCSPMKGHSHVYWYRQLPEEGLKFMVYLQKENIIDESGMPKERFSAEFPKEGPSILRIQQVVRGDSAAYFCASRLEEWGTEAFFGQGTRLTVV.

The chain uses TRBV28 and TRBJ2-1; tentative D call: TRBD2 (5 bases). The CDR3 has 13 amino acids. Germline values: CDR1 MDHEN, CDR2 SYDVKM. V was pared by 7 bases and J by 7 bases, with 14 bases between. This chain's CDR3 is CASIPGGVNEQFF. The CDR3 nucleotides are TGTGCCAGCATTCCCGGAGGTGTAAATGAGCAGTTCTTC.

By sample fraction, this clone is large. This chain links TRBV2 with TRBJ1-6; 8 bases are a match to TRBD1. The CDR3 is made up of 14 amino acids. CDR1 and CDR2 (germline): SNHLY, FYNNEI. V dropped 2 bases and J dropped 9; count of bases not matched to a gene: 3. The CDR3 region is CASSERQGSSPLHF. The CDR3 DNA follows: TGTGCCAGCAGTGAACGACAGGGGAGTTCACCCCTCCACTTT. The entire variable domain, with the rest obtained from reference TRBV2 and TRBJ1-6, is as follows: EPEVTQTPSHQVTQMGQEVILRCVPISNHLYFYWYRQILGQKVEFLVSFYNNEISEKSEIFDDQFSVERPDGSNFTLKIRSTKLEDSAMYFCASSERQGSSPLHFGNGTRLTVT.

DNA for the CDR3: TGCGCCAGCAAGGCGACAGCGATATCCACTGAAGCTTTCTTT. Its protein product is CASKATAISTEAFF. The chain has TRBV10-1 and TRBJ1-1; weak D call: TRBD1 (5 bases). V was trimmed by 7 bases and J by 4 bases, leaving 16 bases between them. CDR3 length: 14 amino acids. CDR1 is WNHNN and CDR2 is SYGVQD in the germline V gene (reference sequence).

The J gene is TRBJ1-1, the V gene TRBV16, with D unclear. Germline CDR1 reads KGHSY; CDR2 reads FQNENV. The CDR3 has 12 amino acids. V was shortened by 10 bases and J by 6 bases, with 15 bases between the two germline ends. The CDR3 protein is CATSGRSPEAFF. CDR3 sequence (DNA): TGTGCCACCTCGGGCAGGTCCCCTGAAGCTTTCTTT. The full variable domain, completed using reference TRBV16 and TRBJ1-1, is GEEVAQTPKHLVRGEGQKAKLYCAPIKGHSYVFWYQQVLKNEFKFLISFQNENVFDETGMPKERFSAKCLPNSPCSLEIQATKLEDSAVYFCATSGRSPEAFFGQGTRLTVV.